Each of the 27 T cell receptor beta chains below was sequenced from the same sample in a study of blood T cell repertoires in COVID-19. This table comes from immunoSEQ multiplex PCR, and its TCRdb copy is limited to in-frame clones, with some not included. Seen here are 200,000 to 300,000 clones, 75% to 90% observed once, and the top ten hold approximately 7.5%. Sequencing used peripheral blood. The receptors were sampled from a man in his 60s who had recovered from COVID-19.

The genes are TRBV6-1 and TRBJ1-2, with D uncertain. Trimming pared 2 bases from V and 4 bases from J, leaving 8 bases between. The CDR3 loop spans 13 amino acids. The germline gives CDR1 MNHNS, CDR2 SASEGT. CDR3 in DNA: TGTGCCAGCAGTGAACAGGCCGGCTATGGCTACACCTTC. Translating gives CASSEQAGYGYTF.

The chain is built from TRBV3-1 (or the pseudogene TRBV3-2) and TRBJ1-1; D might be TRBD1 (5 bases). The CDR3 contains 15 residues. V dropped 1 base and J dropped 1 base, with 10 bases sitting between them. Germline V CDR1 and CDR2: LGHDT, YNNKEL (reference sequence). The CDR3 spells CASSQAGGWNTEAFF. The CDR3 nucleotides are TGTGCCAGCAGCCAAGCCGGGGGGTGGAACACTGAAGCTTTCTTT.

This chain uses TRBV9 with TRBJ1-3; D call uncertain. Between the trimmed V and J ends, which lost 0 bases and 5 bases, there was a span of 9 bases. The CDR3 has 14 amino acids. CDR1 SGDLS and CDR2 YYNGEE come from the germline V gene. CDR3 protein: CASSVGGPRNTIYF. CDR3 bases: TGTGCCAGCAGCGTAGGAGGTCCCAGAAACACCATATATTTT.

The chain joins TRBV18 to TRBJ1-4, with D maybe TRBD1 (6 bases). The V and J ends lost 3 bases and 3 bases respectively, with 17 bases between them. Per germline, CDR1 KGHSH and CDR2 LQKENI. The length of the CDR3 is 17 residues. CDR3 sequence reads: CASSPVGGRAANEKLFF. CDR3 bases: TGTGCCAGCTCACCCGTGGGGGGGCGGGCCGCTAATGAAAAACTGTTTTTT.

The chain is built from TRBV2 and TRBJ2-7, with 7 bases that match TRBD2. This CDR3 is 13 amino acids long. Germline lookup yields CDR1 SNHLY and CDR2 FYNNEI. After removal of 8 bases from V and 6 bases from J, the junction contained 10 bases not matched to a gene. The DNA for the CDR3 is TGTGCCAGCGGCGCTTCGGGGAGGGGCGAGCAGTACGTC. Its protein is CASGASGRGEQYV.

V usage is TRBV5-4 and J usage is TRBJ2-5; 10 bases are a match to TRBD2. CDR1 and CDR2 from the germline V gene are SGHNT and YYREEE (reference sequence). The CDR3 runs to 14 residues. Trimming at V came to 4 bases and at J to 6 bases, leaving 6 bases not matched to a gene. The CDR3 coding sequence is TGTGCCAGCAGCCCCGGACTAGCGGTGAAGACCCAGTACTTC. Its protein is CASSPGLAVKTQYF.

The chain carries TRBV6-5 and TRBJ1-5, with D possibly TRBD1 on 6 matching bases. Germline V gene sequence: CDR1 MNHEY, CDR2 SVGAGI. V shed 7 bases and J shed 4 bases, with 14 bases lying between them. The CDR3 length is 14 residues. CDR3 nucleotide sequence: TGTGCCAGCATGCTCGTACAGGGTAATCAGCCCCAGCATTTT. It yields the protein CASMLVQGNQPQHF.

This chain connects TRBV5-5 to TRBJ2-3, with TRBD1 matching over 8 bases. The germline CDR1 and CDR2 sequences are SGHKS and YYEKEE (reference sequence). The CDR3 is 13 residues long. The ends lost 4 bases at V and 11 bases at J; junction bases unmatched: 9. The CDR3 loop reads CASSVDRVAGQYF. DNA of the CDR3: TGTGCCAGCAGCGTGGACAGGGTTGCTGGGCAGTATTTT.

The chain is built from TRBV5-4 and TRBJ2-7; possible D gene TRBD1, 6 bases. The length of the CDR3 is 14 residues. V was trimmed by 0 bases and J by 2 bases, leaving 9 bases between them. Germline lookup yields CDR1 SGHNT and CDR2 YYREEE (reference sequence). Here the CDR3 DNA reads TGTGCCAGCAGCTTGGGTGGGGGCACCTACGAGCAGTACTTC. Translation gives CASSLGGGTYEQYF. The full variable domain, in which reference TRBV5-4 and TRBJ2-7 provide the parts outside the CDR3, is ETGVTQSPTHLIKTRGQQVTLRCSSQSGHNTVSWYQQALGQGPQFIFQYYREEENGRGNFPPRFSGLQFPNYSSELNVNALELDDSALYLCASSLGGGTYEQYFGPGTRLTVT.

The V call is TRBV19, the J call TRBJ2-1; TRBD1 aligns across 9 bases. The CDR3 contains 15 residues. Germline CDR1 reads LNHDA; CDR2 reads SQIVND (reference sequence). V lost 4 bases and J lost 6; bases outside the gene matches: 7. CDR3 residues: CASSRGDREANEQFF. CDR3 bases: TGTGCCAGTAGTAGGGGGGACAGGGAGGCCAATGAGCAGTTCTTC.

This CDR3 is CAISGGGDGYTF. The CDR3 region has the DNA TGTGCCATCAGTGGAGGGGGCGACGGCTACACCTTC. The gene calls are TRBV10-3 and TRBJ1-2, with TRBD1 matching over 7 bases. CDR3 size: 12 residues. V shed 4 bases, J shed 8 bases, and the junction held 4 bases outside the gene matches. Germline loops: CDR1 ENHRY, CDR2 SYGVKD.

In nucleotides, the CDR3 is TGCGCCAGCAGCTTGGGAGAGGGTCAGCCCCAGCATTTT. As protein: CASSLGEGQPQHF. The J gene is TRBJ1-5, the V gene TRBV5-1; D uncertain. V gave up 0 bases and J gave up 6 bases, with 7 bases separating them. This CDR3 has 13 amino acids. Germline CDR1 SGHRS, CDR2 YFSETQ.

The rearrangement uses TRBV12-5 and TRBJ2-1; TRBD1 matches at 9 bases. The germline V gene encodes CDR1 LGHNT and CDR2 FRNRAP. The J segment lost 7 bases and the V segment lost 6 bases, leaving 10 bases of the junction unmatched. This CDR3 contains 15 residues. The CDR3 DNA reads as TGTGCTAGTGGCACCGGGACAGGGATTTTTAATGAGCAGTTCTTC. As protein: CASGTGTGIFNEQFF.

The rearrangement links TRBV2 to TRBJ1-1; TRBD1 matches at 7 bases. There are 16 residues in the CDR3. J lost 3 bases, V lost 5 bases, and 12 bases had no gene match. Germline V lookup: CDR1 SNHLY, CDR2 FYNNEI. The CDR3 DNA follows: TGTGCCAGCAGTTCGGGACAGACAGCTTTGTACACTGAAGCTTTCTTT. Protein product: CASSSGQTALYTEAFF.

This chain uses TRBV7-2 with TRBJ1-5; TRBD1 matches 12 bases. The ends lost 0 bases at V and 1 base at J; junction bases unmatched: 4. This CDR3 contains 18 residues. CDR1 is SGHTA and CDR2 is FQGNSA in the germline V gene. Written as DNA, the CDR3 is TGTGCCAGCAGCTTAGCGGGGACAGGGGGCGCGAGCAATCAGCCCCAGCATTTT. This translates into CASSLAGTGGASNQPQHF.

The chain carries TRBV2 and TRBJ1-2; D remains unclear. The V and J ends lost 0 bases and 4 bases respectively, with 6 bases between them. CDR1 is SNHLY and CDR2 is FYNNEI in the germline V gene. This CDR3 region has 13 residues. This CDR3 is CASSEARSYGYTF. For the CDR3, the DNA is TGTGCCAGCAGTGAAGCCAGATCCTATGGCTACACCTTC.

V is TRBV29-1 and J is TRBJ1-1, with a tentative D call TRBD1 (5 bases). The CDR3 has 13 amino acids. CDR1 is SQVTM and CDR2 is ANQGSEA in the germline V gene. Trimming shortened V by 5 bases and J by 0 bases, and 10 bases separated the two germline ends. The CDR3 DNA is TGCAGCGTTCAAAAGGGGATGAACACTGAAGCTTTCTTT. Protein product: CSVQKGMNTEAFF.

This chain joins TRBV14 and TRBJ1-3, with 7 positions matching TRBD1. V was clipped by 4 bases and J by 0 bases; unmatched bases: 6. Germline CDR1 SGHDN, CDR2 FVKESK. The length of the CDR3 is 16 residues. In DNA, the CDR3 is TGTGCCAGCAGCCCGGGACAGATTTTCTCTGGAAACACCATATATTTT. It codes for CASSPGQIFSGNTIYF.

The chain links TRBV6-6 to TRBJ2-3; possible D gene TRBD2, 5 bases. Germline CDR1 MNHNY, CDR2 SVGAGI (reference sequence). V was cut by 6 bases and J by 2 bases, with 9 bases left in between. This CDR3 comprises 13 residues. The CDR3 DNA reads TGTGCCAGCAGGAGGGATCACACAGATACGCAGTATTTT. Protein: CASRRDHTDTQYF.

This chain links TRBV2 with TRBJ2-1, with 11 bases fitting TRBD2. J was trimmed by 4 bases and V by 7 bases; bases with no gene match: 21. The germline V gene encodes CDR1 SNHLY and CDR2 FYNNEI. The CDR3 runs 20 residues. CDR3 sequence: CASTLLPRSSGGVPYNEQFF. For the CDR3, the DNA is TGTGCCAGCACCCTTCTTCCACGGAGTAGCGGGGGGGTACCATACAATGAGCAGTTCTTC. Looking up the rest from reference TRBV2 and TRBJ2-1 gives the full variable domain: EPEVTQTPSHQVTQMGQEVILRCVPISNHLYFYWYRQILGQKVEFLVSFYNNEISEKSEIFDDQFSVERPDGSNFTLKIRSTKLEDSAMYFCASTLLPRSSGGVPYNEQFFGPGTRLTVL.

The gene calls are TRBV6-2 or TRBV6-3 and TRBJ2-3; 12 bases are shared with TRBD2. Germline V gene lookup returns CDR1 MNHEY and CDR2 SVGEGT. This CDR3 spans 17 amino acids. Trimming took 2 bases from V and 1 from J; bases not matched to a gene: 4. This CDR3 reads CASSYQRTSGGTDTQYF. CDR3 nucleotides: TGTGCCAGCAGTTACCAACGGACTAGCGGGGGCACAGATACGCAGTATTTT.

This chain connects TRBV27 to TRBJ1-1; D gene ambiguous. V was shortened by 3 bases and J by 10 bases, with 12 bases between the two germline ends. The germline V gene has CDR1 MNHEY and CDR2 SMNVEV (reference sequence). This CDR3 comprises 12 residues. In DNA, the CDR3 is TGTGCCAGCAGTTTCTCAGAAATTATAGCTTTCTTT. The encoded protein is CASSFSEIIAFF.

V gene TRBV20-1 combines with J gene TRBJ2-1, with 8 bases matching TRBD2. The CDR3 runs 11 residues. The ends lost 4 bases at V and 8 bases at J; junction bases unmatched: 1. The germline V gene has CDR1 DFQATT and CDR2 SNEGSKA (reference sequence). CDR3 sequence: CSATGGHEQFF. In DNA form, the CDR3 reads TGCAGTGCTACGGGGGGGCATGAGCAGTTCTTC.

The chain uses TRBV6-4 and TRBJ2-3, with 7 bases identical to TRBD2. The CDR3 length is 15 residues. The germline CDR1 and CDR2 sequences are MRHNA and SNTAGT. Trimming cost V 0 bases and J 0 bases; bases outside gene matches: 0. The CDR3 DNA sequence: TGTGCCAGCAGTGACTCAGCGGGGAGCACAGATACGCAGTATTTT. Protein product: CASSDSAGSTDTQYF.

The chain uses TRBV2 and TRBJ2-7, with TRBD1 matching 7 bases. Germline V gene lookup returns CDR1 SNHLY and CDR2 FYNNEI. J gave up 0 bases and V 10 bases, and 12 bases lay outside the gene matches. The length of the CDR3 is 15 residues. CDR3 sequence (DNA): TGTGCCAACCTCGGAACAGGGGAGAGCTCCTACGAGCAGTACTTC. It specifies CANLGTGESSYEQYF.

The CDR3 DNA reads as TGCAGTGCTAGTCGGACTAGCGAGGAGACCCAGTACTTC. The encoded protein is CSASRTSEETQYF. The rearrangement joins TRBV20-1 to TRBJ2-5, with 9 nucleotides matching TRBD2. V was clipped by 3 bases and J by 5 bases; unmatched bases: 4. CDR3 length equals 13 residues. CDR1 is DFQATT, CDR2 SNEGSKA, per germline (reference sequence).

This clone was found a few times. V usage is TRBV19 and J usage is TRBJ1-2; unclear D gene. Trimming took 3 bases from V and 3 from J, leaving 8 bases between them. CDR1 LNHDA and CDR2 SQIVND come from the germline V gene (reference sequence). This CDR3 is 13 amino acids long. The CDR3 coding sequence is TGTGCCAGTAGTATGAACAGATACTATGGCTACACCTTC. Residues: CASSMNRYYGYTF. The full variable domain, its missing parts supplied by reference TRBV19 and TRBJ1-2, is DGGITQSPKYLFRKEGQNVTLSCEQNLNHDAMYWYRQDPGQGLRLIYYSQIVNDFQKGDIAEGYSVSREKKESFPLTVTSAQKNPTAFYLCASSMNRYYGYTFGSGTRLTVV.